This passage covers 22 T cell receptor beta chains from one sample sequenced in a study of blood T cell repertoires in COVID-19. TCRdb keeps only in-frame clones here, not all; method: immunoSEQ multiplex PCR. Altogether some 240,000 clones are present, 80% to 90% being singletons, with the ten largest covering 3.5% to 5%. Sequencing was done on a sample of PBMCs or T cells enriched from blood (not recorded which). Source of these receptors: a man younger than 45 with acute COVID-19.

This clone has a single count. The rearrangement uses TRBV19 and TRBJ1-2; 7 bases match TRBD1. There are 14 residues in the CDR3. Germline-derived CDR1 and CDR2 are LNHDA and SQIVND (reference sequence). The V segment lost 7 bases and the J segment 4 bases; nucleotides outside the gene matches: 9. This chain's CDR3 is CASIPGGRAYGYTF. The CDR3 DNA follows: TGTGCCAGTATACCAGGGGGACGGGCCTATGGCTACACCTTC.

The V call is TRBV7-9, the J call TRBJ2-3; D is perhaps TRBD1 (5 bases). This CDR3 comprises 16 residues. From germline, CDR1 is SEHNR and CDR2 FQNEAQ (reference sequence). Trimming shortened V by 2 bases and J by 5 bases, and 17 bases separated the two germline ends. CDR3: CASSLTPMFQGDTQYF. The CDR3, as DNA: TGTGCCAGCAGCTTAACCCCCATGTTTCAGGGAGATACGCAGTATTTT.

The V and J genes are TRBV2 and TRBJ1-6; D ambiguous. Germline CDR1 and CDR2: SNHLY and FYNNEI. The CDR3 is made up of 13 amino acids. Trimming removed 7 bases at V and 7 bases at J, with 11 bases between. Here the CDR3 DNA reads TGTGCCAGCATCACGACGGAGAATTCACCCCTCCACTTT. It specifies CASITTENSPLHF.

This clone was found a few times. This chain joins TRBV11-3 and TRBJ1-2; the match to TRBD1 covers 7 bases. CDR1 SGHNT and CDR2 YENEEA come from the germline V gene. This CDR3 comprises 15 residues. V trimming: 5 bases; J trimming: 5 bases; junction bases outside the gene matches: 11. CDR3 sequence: CASSPPDRADYGYTF. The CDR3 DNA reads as TGTGCCAGCAGCCCGCCCGACAGGGCGGATTATGGCTACACCTTC.

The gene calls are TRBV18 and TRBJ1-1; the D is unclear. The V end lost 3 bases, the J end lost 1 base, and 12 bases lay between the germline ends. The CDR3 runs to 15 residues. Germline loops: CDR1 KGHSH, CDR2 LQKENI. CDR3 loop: CASSPRNNQNTEAFF. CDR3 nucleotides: TGTGCCAGCTCACCTCGTAACAACCAGAACACTGAAGCTTTCTTT.

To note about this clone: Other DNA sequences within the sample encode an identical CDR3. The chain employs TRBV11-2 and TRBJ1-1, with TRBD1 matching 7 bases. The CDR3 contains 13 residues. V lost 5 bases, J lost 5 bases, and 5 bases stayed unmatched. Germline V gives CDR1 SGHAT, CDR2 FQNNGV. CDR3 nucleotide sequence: TGTGCCAGCAGCCCAGGGGGGCGGACTGAAGCTTTCTTT. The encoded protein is CASSPGGRTEAFF.

In DNA form, the CDR3 reads TGTGCCAGCAGCTTAGGTAGCTCCTACAATGAGCAGTTCTTC. Its translation: CASSLGSSYNEQFF. V usage is TRBV13 and J usage is TRBJ2-1; unclear D gene. The CDR3 length is 14 residues. Germline values: CDR1 PRHDT, CDR2 FYEKMQ (reference sequence). Trimming took off 0 bases at V and 0 bases at J, with 3 bases between the two ends.

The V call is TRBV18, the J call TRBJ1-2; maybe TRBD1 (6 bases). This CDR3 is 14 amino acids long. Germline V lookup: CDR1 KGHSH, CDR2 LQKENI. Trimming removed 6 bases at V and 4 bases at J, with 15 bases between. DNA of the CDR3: TGTGCCAGCTCGCGGTCGGCAGGGGTCTATGGCTACACCTTC. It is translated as CASSRSAGVYGYTF.

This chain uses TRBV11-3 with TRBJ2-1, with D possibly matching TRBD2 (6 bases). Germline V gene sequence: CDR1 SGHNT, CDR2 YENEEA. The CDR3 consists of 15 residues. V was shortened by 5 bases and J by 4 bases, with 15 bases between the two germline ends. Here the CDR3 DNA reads TGTGCCAGCAGCCCGGGACTTTTGACTTACAATGAGCAGTTCTTC. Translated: CASSPGLLTYNEQFF.

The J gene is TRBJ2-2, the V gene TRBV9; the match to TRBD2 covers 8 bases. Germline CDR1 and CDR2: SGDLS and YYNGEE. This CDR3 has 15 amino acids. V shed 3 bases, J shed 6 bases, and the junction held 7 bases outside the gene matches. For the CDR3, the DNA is TGTGCCAGCAGCGAAGCCGGGGGGGCTCCCGGGGAGCTGTTTTTT. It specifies CASSEAGGAPGELFF. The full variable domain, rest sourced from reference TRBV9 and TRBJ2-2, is DSGVTQTPKHLITATGQRVTLRCSPRSGDLSVYWYQQSLDQGLQFLIQYYNGEERAKGNILERFSAQQFPDLHSELNLSSLELGDSALYFCASSEAGGAPGELFFGEGSRLTVL.

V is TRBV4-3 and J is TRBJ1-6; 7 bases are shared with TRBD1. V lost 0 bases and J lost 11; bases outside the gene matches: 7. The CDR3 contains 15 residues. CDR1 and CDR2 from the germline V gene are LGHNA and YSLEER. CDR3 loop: CASSQDEGARTPLHF. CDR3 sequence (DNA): TGCGCCAGCAGCCAAGATGAGGGGGCCCGGACACCCCTCCACTTT.

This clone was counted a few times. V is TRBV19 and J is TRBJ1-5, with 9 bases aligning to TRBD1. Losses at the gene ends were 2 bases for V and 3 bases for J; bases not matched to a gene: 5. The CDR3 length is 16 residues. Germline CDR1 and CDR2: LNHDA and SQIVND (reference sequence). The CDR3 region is CASSIPGQGINQPQHF. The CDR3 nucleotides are TGTGCCAGTAGTATACCGGGACAGGGAATCAATCAGCCCCAGCATTTT.

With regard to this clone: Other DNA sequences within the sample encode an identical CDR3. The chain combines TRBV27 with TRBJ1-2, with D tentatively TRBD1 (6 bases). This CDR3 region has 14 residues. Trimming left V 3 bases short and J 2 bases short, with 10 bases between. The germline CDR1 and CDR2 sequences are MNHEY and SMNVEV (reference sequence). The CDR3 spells CASSFNRANYGYTF. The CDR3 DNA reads TGTGCCAGCAGTTTTAACAGGGCCAACTATGGCTACACCTTC.

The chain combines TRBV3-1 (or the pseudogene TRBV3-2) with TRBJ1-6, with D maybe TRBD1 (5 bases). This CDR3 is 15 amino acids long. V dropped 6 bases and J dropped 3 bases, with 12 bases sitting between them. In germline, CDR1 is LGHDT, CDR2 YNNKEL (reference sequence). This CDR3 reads CASRDGGGYNSPLHF. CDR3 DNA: TGTGCCAGCAGGGATGGGGGGGGCTATAATTCACCCCTCCACTTT.

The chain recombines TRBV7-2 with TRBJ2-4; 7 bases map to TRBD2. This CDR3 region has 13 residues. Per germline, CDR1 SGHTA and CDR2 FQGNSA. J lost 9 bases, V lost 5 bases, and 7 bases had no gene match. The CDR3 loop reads CASSTRDYSIQYF. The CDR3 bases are TGTGCCAGCAGCACCCGGGACTACAGCATTCAGTACTTC.

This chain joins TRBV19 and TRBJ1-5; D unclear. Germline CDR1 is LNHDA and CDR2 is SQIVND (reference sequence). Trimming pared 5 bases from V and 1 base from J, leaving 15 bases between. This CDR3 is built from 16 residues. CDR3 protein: CASSDSPRESNQPQHF. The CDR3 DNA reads TGTGCCAGTAGTGACTCGCCCCGGGAAAGCAATCAGCCCCAGCATTTT.

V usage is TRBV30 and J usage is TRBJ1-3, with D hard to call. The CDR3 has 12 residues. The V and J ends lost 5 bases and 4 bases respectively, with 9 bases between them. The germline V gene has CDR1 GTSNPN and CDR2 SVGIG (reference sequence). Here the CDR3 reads CAWGPPGNTIYF. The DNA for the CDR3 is TGTGCCTGGGGCCCCCCCGGAAACACCATATATTTT.

CDR3 amino acids: CASSVASGQGFETAEAFF. CDR3 in DNA: TGTGCCAGCAGCGTAGCTTCCGGACAGGGGTTTGAAACGGCTGAAGCTTTCTTT. The rearrangement links TRBV9 to TRBJ1-1; 9 bases align to TRBD1. The CDR3 has 18 amino acids. Germline lookup yields CDR1 SGDLS and CDR2 YYNGEE. V shed 0 bases, J shed 6 bases, and the junction held 15 bases outside the gene matches.

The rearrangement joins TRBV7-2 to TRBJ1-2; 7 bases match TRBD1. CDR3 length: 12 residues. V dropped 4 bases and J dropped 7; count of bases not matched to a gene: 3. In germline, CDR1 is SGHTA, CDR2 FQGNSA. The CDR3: CASSSYRGGYTF. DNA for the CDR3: TGTGCCAGCAGCTCGTACAGGGGTGGCTACACCTTC.

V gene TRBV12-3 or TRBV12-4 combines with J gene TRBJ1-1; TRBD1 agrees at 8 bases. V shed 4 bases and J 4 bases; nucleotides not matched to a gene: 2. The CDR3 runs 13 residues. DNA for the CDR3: TGTGCCAGCAGTTCAGGGGGCCTCACTGAAGCTTTCTTT. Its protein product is CASSSGGLTEAFF.

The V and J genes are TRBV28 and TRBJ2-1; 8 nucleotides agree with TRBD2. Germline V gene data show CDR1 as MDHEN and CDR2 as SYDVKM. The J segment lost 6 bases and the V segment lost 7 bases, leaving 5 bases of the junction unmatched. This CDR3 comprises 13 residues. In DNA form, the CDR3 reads TGTGCCAGCACCGGCGGGGGGCGCAATGAGCAGTTCTTC. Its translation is CASTGGGRNEQFF.

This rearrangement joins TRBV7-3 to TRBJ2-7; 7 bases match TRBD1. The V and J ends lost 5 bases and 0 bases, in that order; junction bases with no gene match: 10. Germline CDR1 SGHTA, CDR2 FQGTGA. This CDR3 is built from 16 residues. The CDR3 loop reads CASSISGTENSYEQYV. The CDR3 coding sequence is TGTGCCAGCAGCATCTCCGGGACAGAAAACTCCTACGAGCAGTACGTC.